This TCR beta chain appears in the sequencing data of a study of radiotherapy plus CTLA-4 blockade in lung cancer. CDR1 is SSHAT and CDR2 is FNYEAQ in the germline V gene (reference sequence). CDR3 length: 16 amino acids. V dropped 4 bases and J dropped 7 bases, with 22 bases sitting between them. Sequencing was performed with immunoSEQ multiplex PCR; in TCRdb, only in-frame clones are kept and a portion is missing. The data hold approximately 80,000 clones, with around 81% observed a single time. The receptor comes from a human donor with non-small cell lung cancer whose response to radiotherapy plus ipilimumab could not be evaluated. Some clones in this sample may be carry-over from other donors' samples. The chain carries TRBV7-7 and TRBJ1-2; D remains ambiguous. The sequenced sample was peripheral blood, obtained from a patient treated with radiotherapy plus ipilimumab. The CDR3, as DNA: TGTGCCAGCAGCTCCGCAGACTACAACTTCTTGGGTGGCTACACCTTC. Translation gives CASSSADYNFLGGYTF.